This entry lists 2 T cell receptor beta chains sequenced from one sample in a study of blood T cell repertoires in COVID-19. This table comes from immunoSEQ multiplex PCR, and its TCRdb copy is limited to in-frame clones, with some not included. The profile shows about 310,000 clones, about 85% of them singletons. Sequenced: PBMCs or T cells enriched from blood (not recorded which). The receptors were sampled from a woman in her 30s who had been exposed to COVID-19.

The V call is TRBV5-4, the J call TRBJ2-3; 11 bases match TRBD2. J gave up 5 bases and V 2 bases, and 7 bases lay outside the gene matches. The V gene's germline CDR1 is SGHNT and CDR2 YYREEE (reference sequence). CDR3 length: 16 amino acids. Here the CDR3 DNA reads TGTGCCAGCAGCTTTAGTAAGACTAGCGGGGTAGATACGCAGTATTTT. It specifies CASSFSKTSGVDTQYF.

V and J are TRBV30 and TRBJ1-2; 7 bases agree with TRBD1. The CDR3 totals 14 residues. The ends lost 5 bases at V and 0 bases at J; junction bases unmatched: 6. The germline CDR1 and CDR2 sequences are GTSNPN and SVGIG (reference sequence). This CDR3 reads CAWDAGTANYGYTF. The CDR3 coding sequence is TGTGCCTGGGATGCCGGGACAGCTAACTATGGCTACACCTTC.